One and the same sample provided the 12 T cell receptor beta chains below, sequenced in a study of T-cell reconstitution after alpha-beta-depleted transplantation in children (dated by TCRdb to 2016 to 2017). Library preparation used PCR. The data were produced on an Illumina HiSeq 2500. Molecular barcoding was employed in the preparation of TCR libraries, with unique molecular identifiers being used to normalize TCRbeta repertoire quantification. TCRdb cleaned the public reads at Q25 with fastp, built clones with MiXCR and kept in-frame beta chains. Records with the same CDR3 protein are collapsed into one entry carrying the most frequent genes and DNA. The sample data list some 250,000 distinct CDR3 sequences, and 12% of these were observed just once. The top ten clones comprise 2.6% of the sample. The source material was PBMCs from the stem cell graft donor, sampled from the stem cell graft. All receptors come from a human donor who donated a stem cell graft to a child with acute lymphoblastic leukemia.

In this sample, this clonotype turned up many times. The rearrangement joins TRBV2 to TRBJ2-3; D ambiguous. CDR1 and CDR2 from the germline V gene are SNHLY and FYNNEI. The CDR3 length is 12 residues. V gave up 3 bases and J gave up 11 bases, with 12 bases separating them. This CDR3 is CASSDHRRWQYF. As DNA, the CDR3 is TGTGCCAGCAGTGATCACCGGCGTTGGCAGTATTTT.

The table lists this clonotype with many counts. This chain joins TRBV20-1 and TRBJ2-7; TRBD2 might be the D (5 bases). Trimming shortened V by 7 bases and J by 0 bases, and 13 bases separated the two germline ends. This CDR3 spans 13 amino acids. The germline gives CDR1 DFQATT, CDR2 SNEGSKA (reference sequence). CDR3 loop: CSGGLMSSYEQYF. The CDR3 DNA reads TGCAGTGGCGGACTGATGAGCTCCTACGAGCAGTACTTC.

This clonotype has a count of ten or more. This chain joins TRBV9 and TRBJ2-5, with 8 bases that match TRBD1. Germline lookup yields CDR1 SGDLS and CDR2 YYNGEE. The CDR3 sequence is 15 residues long. V was pared by 1 base and J by 3 bases, with 5 bases of the junction left unmatched. The CDR3 nucleotides read TGTGCCAGCAGCGTACGGGACAGGCTTAAAGAGACCCAGTACTTC. It is translated as CASSVRDRLKETQYF. Together with reference TRBV9 and TRBJ2-5, the CDR3 gives the full variable domain: DSGVTQTPKHLITATGQRVTLRCSPRSGDLSVYWYQQSLDQGLQFLIQYYNGEERAKGNILERFSAQQFPDLHSELNLSSLELGDSALYFCASSVRDRLKETQYFGPGTRLLVL.

Many counts were recorded for this clonotype. J is TRBJ1-1 and V is TRBV20-1; 7 bases align to TRBD1. The CDR3 is 10 residues long. From germline, CDR1 is DFQATT and CDR2 SNEGSKA (reference sequence). V lost 7 bases to trimming and J lost 11 bases; unmatched junction nucleotides: 7. The DNA of the CDR3 is TGCAGTGTCCCGACAGGGAATGCTTTCTTT. Translation gives CSVPTGNAFF.

This clonotype was detected once. The chain joins TRBV5-1 to TRBJ2-7; D unresolved. Trimming cost V 4 bases and J 3 bases, with 8 bases left between them. The CDR3 consists of 12 residues. The V gene's germline CDR1 is SGHRS and CDR2 YFSETQ. The CDR3 protein is CASSRISYEQYF. The CDR3 DNA follows: TGCGCCAGCAGCCGGATTAGCTACGAGCAGTACTTC.

This clonotype was seen at least ten times. The chain combines TRBV25-1 with TRBJ2-2; D might be TRBD2 (6 bases). The CDR3 is made up of 18 amino acids. Per the germline V gene, CDR1 is MGHDK and CDR2 is SYGVNS. V gave up 4 bases and J gave up 4 bases, with 22 bases separating them. CDR3 coding DNA: TGTGCCAGCAGTGTTACCAAGGGACTTACCCGACCCACCGGGGAGCTGTTTTTT. Its protein product is CASSVTKGLTRPTGELFF.

This clonotype showed up many times. The genes are TRBV28 and TRBJ1-2; D unresolved. CDR1 MDHEN and CDR2 SYDVKM come from the germline V gene. This CDR3 has 13 amino acids. Trimming removed 2 bases at V and 4 bases at J, with 8 bases between. CDR3 loop: CASSLRTAYGYTF. The DNA of the CDR3 is TGTGCCAGCAGTTTAAGAACAGCCTATGGCTACACCTTC.

The J gene is TRBJ2-7, the V gene TRBV30; D perhaps matches TRBD1 (7 bases). Germline CDR1 reads GTSNPN; CDR2 reads SVGIG (reference sequence). V was trimmed by 3 bases and J by 6 bases, leaving 12 bases between them. The CDR3 loop spans 12 amino acids. The CDR3 sequence: CAWSRQGGEQYF. The DNA of the CDR3 is TGTGCCTGGAGCCGACAGGGAGGCGAGCAGTACTTC. Using reference TRBV30 and TRBJ2-7 for the parts outside the CDR3, the full variable domain is SQTIHQWPATLVQPVGSPLSLECTVEGTSNPNLYWYRQAAGRGLQLLFYSVGIGQISSEVPQNLSASRPQDRQFILSSKKLLLSDSGFYLCAWSRQGGEQYFGPGTRLTVT.

With regard to this clonotype: A much larger clone is a single base away; this may be a read error. The chain couples TRBV29-1 to TRBJ2-1; D unresolved. Germline loops: CDR1 SQVTM, CDR2 ANQGSEA. The CDR3 covers 17 residues. As DNA, the CDR3 is TGCATCGTTGAAGGCTCTATTACCCGCAACACAAGGGATGAGCAGTTCTTC. It specifies CIVEGSITRNTRDEQFF.

This clonotype was observed a handful of times. Given a much more abundant clone one base away, this may be a read error. This rearrangement joins TRBV12-3 or TRBV12-4 to TRBJ2-2; 8 nucleotides line up with TRBD1. This CDR3 contains 14 residues. The CDR3 DNA is TGTGCCCGCAGTTCCCAGGGGGCGTTCGGGGAGCTGTTTTTT. Translated, it gives CARSSQGAFGELFF.

At least ten counts were recorded for this clonotype. The rearrangement joins TRBV9 to TRBJ1-2; 9 nucleotides align to TRBD1. J gave up 8 bases and V 4 bases, and 9 bases lay outside the gene matches. This CDR3 has 14 residues. The V gene's germline CDR1 is SGDLS and CDR2 YYNGEE. The CDR3 nucleotides read TGTGCCAGCAGCCCCCTGGGACAGGGTACCGGCTACACCTTC. This codes for CASSPLGQGTGYTF. Full variable domain (rest looked up from reference TRBV9 and TRBJ1-2): DSGVTQTPKHLITATGQRVTLRCSPRSGDLSVYWYQQSLDQGLQFLIQYYNGEERAKGNILERFSAQQFPDLHSELNLSSLELGDSALYFCASSPLGQGTGYTFGSGTRLTVV.

This clonotype was recorded many times. V gene TRBV20-1 combines with J gene TRBJ2-7; 10 bases agree with TRBD1. Trimming at V came to 7 bases and at J to 2 bases, leaving 11 bases not matched to a gene. This CDR3 is 15 amino acids long. Per the germline V gene, CDR1 is DFQATT and CDR2 is SNEGSKA (reference sequence). CDR3 residues: CSVLIGTGAPYEQYF. The CDR3 nucleotides read TGCAGTGTCCTGATCGGGACAGGGGCCCCCTACGAGCAGTACTTC.